The 16 T cell receptor beta chains given below trace back to one sample, sequenced in a study of human T cells and chemical hapten exposure. Time point described: patch test 3, about 24 weeks after DPC sensitization. Described treatment: therapeutic diphenylcyclopropenone sensitization with weekly scalp DPC. Each CDR3 protein is one row after TCRdb ran MiXCR on the RACE reads. The table has about 190,000 distinct CDR3 sequences, around 25% seen once. The source material was whole blood, sampled in connection with sensitization to the hapten diphenylcyclopropenone (DPC). These receptors all come from a woman in her thirties or forties with alopecia areata. Some clones in this sample may be carry-over from other donors' samples.

In this sample, this clonotype turned up once. The chain recombines TRBV7-2 with TRBJ1-5; 8 bases are a match to TRBD1. The CDR3 is 15 residues long. Germline V CDR1 and CDR2: SGHTA, FQGNSA. Trimming at V came to 5 bases and at J to 3 bases, leaving 6 bases not matched to a gene. As DNA, the CDR3 is TGTGCCAGCAGCGAGGGACAGGTCCTCAATCAGCCCCAGCATTTT. Translated: CASSEGQVLNQPQHF. The whole variable domain, remainder taken from reference TRBV7-2 and TRBJ1-5, is GAGVSQSPSNKVTEKGKDVELRCDPISGHTALYWYRQSLGQGLEFLIYFQGNSAPDKSGLPSDRFSAERTGGSVSTLTIQRTQQEDSAVYLCASSEGQVLNQPQHFGDGTRLSIL.

This rearrangement joins TRBV3-1 to TRBJ2-2, with 7 bases lining up with TRBD2. The germline gives CDR1 LGHDT, CDR2 YNNKEL (reference sequence). The CDR3 has 16 amino acids. The junction had 10 bases not matched to a gene; V was cut back by 3 bases and J by 6 bases. The CDR3 sequence is CASSQGDYSVAGELFF. DNA of the CDR3: TGTGCCAGCAGCCAGGGGGACTACTCCGTCGCCGGGGAGCTGTTTTTT.

This clonotype occurred a few times. The chain combines TRBV7-2 with TRBJ2-4; D call uncertain. The CDR3 covers 16 residues. CDR1 is SGHTA, CDR2 FQGNSA, per germline. V was shortened by 1 base and J by 0 bases, with 10 bases between the two germline ends. DNA of the CDR3: TGTGCCAGCAGCTTAGAGATCCTCCTAGCCAAAAACATTCAGTACTTC. Protein: CASSLEILLAKNIQYF.

Ten or more counts support this clonotype. V gene TRBV29-1 combines with J gene TRBJ1-2; D not certain. This CDR3 is built from 13 residues. CDR1 and CDR2 (germline): SQVTM, ANQGSEA. V gave up 4 bases and J gave up 3 bases, with 12 bases separating them. CDR3 sequence (DNA): TGCAGCGTTGGAACGGGGAGGCACTATGGCTACACCTTC. The encoded protein is CSVGTGRHYGYTF.

This clonotype was counted only a few times. The chain links TRBV29-1 to TRBJ2-2, with 9 bases lining up with TRBD1. The CDR3 runs 13 residues. V shed 3 bases, J shed 6 bases, and the junction held 2 bases outside the gene matches. The germline V gene encodes CDR1 SQVTM and CDR2 ANQGSEA. In DNA form, the CDR3 reads TGCAGCGTTGAGACAGGGGGGGCCGGGGAGCTGTTTTTT. Protein: CSVETGGAGELFF.

There are a few counts of this clonotype. The CDR3 bases are TGTGCCAGCAGCTCGACAGGGGTTAATGAAAAACTGTTTTTT. Its protein is CASSSTGVNEKLFF. This chain uses TRBV28 with TRBJ1-4; 8 nucleotides match TRBD1. Germline CDR1 MDHEN, CDR2 SYDVKM. The CDR3 spans 14 residues. The V and J ends lost 6 bases and 4 bases, in that order; junction bases with no gene match: 4.

This clonotype was observed a few times. The CDR3 nucleotides read TGCGCCAGCAGCTGGGGACAGGGAGGAACACCCCTCCACTTT. Amino acids: CASSWGQGGTPLHF. The chain recombines TRBV5-1 with TRBJ1-6, with TRBD1 identical over 9 bases. Germline-derived CDR1 and CDR2 are SGHRS and YFSETQ. This CDR3 comprises 14 residues. J gave up 11 bases and V 3 bases, and 6 bases lay outside the gene matches.

In this sample, this clonotype turned up a few times. The CDR3 DNA is TGTGCCATCAGGGCCCGAGAAGGCGGGGAGCTGTTTTTT. Its protein is CAIRAREGGELFF. This chain joins TRBV10-3 and TRBJ2-2; no definite D call. Germline V gene lookup returns CDR1 ENHRY and CDR2 SYGVKD. V was clipped by 6 bases and J by 7 bases, with 12 bases between them. This CDR3 is 13 amino acids long.

This sequence joins TRBV7-9 and TRBJ2-7; no definite D call. The CDR3 contains 15 residues. Trimming took off 4 bases at V and 3 bases at J, with 16 bases between the two ends. Germline V CDR1 and CDR2: SEHNR, FQNEAQ (reference sequence). The chain's CDR3 is CASSSTPRGGYEQYF. CDR3 bases: TGTGCCAGCAGCTCTACCCCAAGAGGTGGCTACGAGCAGTACTTC.

The chain carries TRBV28 and TRBJ2-7; TRBD2 is a possible D gene (5 bases). Looked up from germline, CDR1 is MDHEN and CDR2 is SYDVKM. Deletions cut 6 bases from V and 6 bases from J, with 15 bases between. The CDR3 covers 13 residues. CDR3: CASRPGLAAEQYF. The CDR3 bases are TGTGCCAGCAGACCAGGACTCGCCGCCGAGCAGTACTTC.

The chain links TRBV27 to TRBJ1-1; 9 bases are shared with TRBD1. The V and J ends lost 8 bases and 4 bases, in that order; junction bases with no gene match: 5. In germline, CDR1 is MNHEY, CDR2 SMNVEV (reference sequence). The CDR3 covers 13 residues. The CDR3 region is CASGRQGGTEAFF. CDR3 nucleotide sequence: TGTGCCAGCGGAAGACAGGGGGGCACTGAAGCTTTCTTT.

V usage is TRBV7-9 and J usage is TRBJ2-1; 13 bases are shared with TRBD2. The CDR3 totals 15 residues. V shed 1 base and J 8 bases; nucleotides not matched to a gene: 2. The germline V gene encodes CDR1 SEHNR and CDR2 FQNEAQ (reference sequence). The CDR3 spells CASSLGTSGRDEQFF. Here the CDR3 DNA reads TGTGCCAGCAGCTTAGGGACTAGCGGGAGAGATGAGCAGTTCTTC.

The chain has TRBV6-2 or TRBV6-3 and TRBJ2-5; the match to TRBD2 covers 15 bases. This CDR3 is 15 amino acids long. J lost 4 bases, V lost 5 bases, and 2 bases had no gene match. Germline CDR1 MNHEY, CDR2 SVGEGT. This CDR3 reads CASSPGLAGGETQYF. The CDR3 nucleotides read TGTGCCAGCAGTCCGGGACTAGCGGGAGGAGAGACCCAGTACTTC.

The J gene is TRBJ1-2, the V gene TRBV7-2, with 8 positions matching TRBD1. The V and J ends lost 1 base and 3 bases, in that order; junction bases with no gene match: 1. The CDR3 has 14 residues. Germline-derived CDR1 and CDR2 are SGHTA and FQGNSA. CDR3 protein: CASSLVQGDYGYTF. CDR3 nucleotide sequence: TGTGCCAGCAGCTTAGTACAGGGGGACTATGGCTACACCTTC.

V and J are TRBV10-3 and TRBJ2-7, with 8 bases lining up with TRBD1. V lost 3 bases to trimming and J lost 3 bases; unmatched junction nucleotides: 10. This CDR3 has 16 residues. Germline CDR1 is ENHRY and CDR2 is SYGVKD. CDR3 sequence reads: CAISDPSGTGFYEQYF. The CDR3 DNA follows: TGTGCCATCAGTGATCCGTCCGGGACAGGCTTCTACGAGCAGTACTTC.

The rearrangement links TRBV6-2 or TRBV6-3 to TRBJ2-7; 7 bases match TRBD1. Germline V gene data show CDR1 as MNHEY and CDR2 as SVGEGT. The CDR3 sequence is 15 residues long. With V trimmed by 3 bases and J by 2 bases, 7 bases remained unmatched. The CDR3 is CASSYRGRKAYEQYF. For the CDR3, the DNA is TGTGCCAGCAGTTATAGGGGGCGAAAAGCCTACGAGCAGTACTTC.